A single sample is the source of the 26 T cell receptor beta chains below, sequenced in a study of technical replicates of blood from four donors. Sequenced by immunoSEQ multiplex PCR; TCRdb stores in-frame clones only, minus some. Of about 76,000 clones detected, roughly 92% appear once; the ten largest clones hold about 0.4%. Material: T cells isolated from PBMCs. Source of these receptors: a human donor in good health.

DNA of the CDR3: TGTGCCAGCAGTTACGAGGGGGCTCTGACAGATACGCAGTATTTT. Its protein is CASSYEGALTDTQYF. V gene TRBV6-5 combines with J gene TRBJ2-3, with TRBD1 matching over 7 bases. Trimming removed 2 bases from V and 3 bases from J; junction bases left unmatched: 5. The CDR3 has 15 amino acids. CDR1 and CDR2 (germline): MNHEY, SVGAGI.

The rearrangement joins TRBV6-1 to TRBJ2-3; 9 nucleotides align to TRBD2. Trimming at V came to 4 bases and at J to 3 bases, leaving 11 bases not matched to a gene. This CDR3 region has 17 residues. The germline CDR1 and CDR2 sequences are MNHNS and SASEGT. DNA for the CDR3: TGTGCCAGCAGTGCCCGGGTTGCGGGAGGGAGGACAGATACGCAGTATTTT. It translates to CASSARVAGGRTDTQYF.

The chain joins TRBV4-1 to TRBJ1-3; D is uncertain. This CDR3 spans 16 amino acids. Between the trimmed V and J ends, which lost 2 bases and 1 base, there was a span of 12 bases. Germline V lookup: CDR1 MGHRA, CDR2 YSYEKL. CDR3 DNA: TGCGCCAGCAGCCAACCGACCTTAGCATCTGGAAACACCATATATTTT. It translates to CASSQPTLASGNTIYF.

V is TRBV29-1 and J is TRBJ2-7; 8 bases are a match to TRBD1. V shed 7 bases, J shed 3 bases, and the junction held 2 bases outside the gene matches. The CDR3 spans 11 residues. Germline assignment: CDR1 SQVTM and CDR2 ANQGSEA. Here the CDR3 DNA reads TGCAGCGCAGGGGGCCTCTACGAGCAGTACTTC. This gives the protein CSAGGLYEQYF.

CDR3 residues: CASIGIGQLSYEQYF. Here the CDR3 DNA reads TGTGCCAGCATCGGGATAGGGCAACTTTCCTACGAGCAGTACTTC. This chain links TRBV28 with TRBJ2-7, with a weak D call TRBD2 (5 bases). V was clipped by 7 bases and J by 1 base, with 17 bases between them. CDR1 is MDHEN, CDR2 SYDVKM, per germline. The length of the CDR3 is 15 residues.

V is TRBV30 and J is TRBJ1-5, with D unclear. The germline gives CDR1 GTSNPN, CDR2 SVGIG (reference sequence). Trimming shortened V by 0 bases and J by 3 bases, and 9 bases separated the two germline ends. The CDR3 runs 14 residues. CDR3 protein: CAWSVGATNQPQHF. In nucleotides, the CDR3 is TGTGCCTGGAGTGTCGGTGCTACCAATCAGCCCCAGCATTTT.

This clone has a single count. J is TRBJ2-5 and V is TRBV9, with 10 bases that match TRBD1. V trimming: 0 bases; J trimming: 4 bases; junction bases outside the gene matches: 3. This CDR3 is built from 15 residues. From germline, CDR1 is SGDLS and CDR2 YYNGEE. The DNA for the CDR3 is TGTGCCAGCAGCGTAGAGGGACAGGGGATAGAGACCCAGTACTTC. Encoded protein: CASSVEGQGIETQYF.

The chain links TRBV11-2 to TRBJ2-7, with D possibly being TRBD2 (6 bases). The V end lost 0 bases, the J end lost 0 bases, and 21 bases lay between the germline ends. The CDR3 consists of 19 residues. Germline-derived CDR1 and CDR2 are SGHAT and FQNNGV. The CDR3 sequence: CASSLERDSRIGASYEQYF. The CDR3 DNA is TGTGCCAGCAGCTTAGAGCGGGACTCAAGGATTGGGGCCTCCTACGAGCAGTACTTC.

The count of this clone is one. The chain combines TRBV7-9 with TRBJ1-1; a possible D gene is TRBD1 (5 bases). The CDR3 sequence is 14 residues long. V lost 5 bases to trimming and J lost 3 bases, with 13 bases between them. Germline-derived CDR1 and CDR2 are SEHNR and FQNEAQ (reference sequence). The CDR3: CASSLPGLHTEAFF. As DNA, the CDR3 is TGTGCCAGCAGCCTTCCGGGACTGCACACTGAAGCTTTCTTT.

The J gene is TRBJ2-1, the V gene TRBV5-6; possible D gene TRBD2, 5 bases. The germline gives CDR1 SGHDT, CDR2 YYEEEE. This CDR3 is built from 15 residues. V lost 2 bases and J lost 1, with 10 bases in between. For the CDR3, the DNA is TGTGCCAGCAGCTTCCCTAGCTTTTCCTACAATGAGCAGTTCTTC. Its translation: CASSFPSFSYNEQFF.

The chain employs TRBV7-9 and TRBJ1-2; 8 nucleotides agree with TRBD1. CDR1 SEHNR and CDR2 FQNEAQ come from the germline V gene (reference sequence). V lost 6 bases to trimming and J lost 6 bases; unmatched junction nucleotides: 15. The CDR3 is 16 residues long. CDR3 amino acids: CASSLSLRDRKNGYTF. CDR3 nucleotides: TGTGCCAGCAGTTTGAGTCTCCGGGACAGGAAGAATGGCTACACCTTC.

V and J are TRBV2 and TRBJ2-2; the D is unclear. CDR3 length equals 16 residues. V was clipped by 4 bases and J by 2 bases, with 14 bases between them. Germline V gene sequence: CDR1 SNHLY, CDR2 FYNNEI. CDR3 amino acids: CASSVERGGNTGELFF. The CDR3 bases are TGTGCCAGCAGTGTAGAGCGCGGCGGAAACACCGGGGAGCTGTTTTTT.

The rearrangement joins TRBV7-2 to TRBJ2-3, with TRBD1 identical over 10 bases. V lost 3 bases to trimming and J lost 5 bases; unmatched junction nucleotides: 8. Germline V gives CDR1 SGHTA, CDR2 FQGNSA. The CDR3 length is 16 residues. The CDR3 loop reads CASSFPTGGYGDTQYF. DNA of the CDR3: TGTGCCAGCAGCTTCCCGACAGGGGGCTATGGAGATACGCAGTATTTT.

This chain connects TRBV11-3 to TRBJ2-1, with 8 bases matching TRBD2. The length of the CDR3 is 19 residues. The germline V gene has CDR1 SGHNT and CDR2 YENEEA. The V gene end was trimmed by 3 bases and the J gene end by 10 bases; junction bases not matched to a gene: 23. As DNA, the CDR3 is TGTGCCAGCAGCTTGAGGGGAGGGTGGGGGCTAAGTGAGCGGGAGGAGCAGTTCTTC. Translating it yields CASSLRGGWGLSEREEQFF.

J is TRBJ1-1 and V is TRBV27; D ambiguous. Per the germline V gene, CDR1 is MNHEY and CDR2 is SMNVEV (reference sequence). This CDR3 region has 14 residues. Trimming left V 1 base short and J 4 bases short, with 10 bases between. The CDR3 loop reads CASSLFRGGTEAFF. CDR3 in DNA: TGTGCCAGCAGTTTATTTCGGGGAGGCACTGAAGCTTTCTTT.

This clone was detected many times. The chain uses TRBV19 and TRBJ1-1, with 10 bases fitting TRBD1. Germline values: CDR1 LNHDA, CDR2 SQIVND (reference sequence). J lost 3 bases, V lost 1 base, and 5 bases had no gene match. The CDR3 consists of 16 residues. As DNA, the CDR3 is TGTGCCAGTAGTATAGGACAGGGGGCATTATACACTGAAGCTTTCTTT. Amino acid sequence: CASSIGQGALYTEAFF.

The chain is built from TRBV11-3 and TRBJ2-2, with 7 bases identical to TRBD1. The length of the CDR3 is 17 residues. Unmatched junction bases numbered 8, after V lost 2 bases and J lost 2 bases. Looked up from germline, CDR1 is SGHNT and CDR2 is YENEEA. CDR3 coding DNA: TGTGCCAGCAGCTTATTTCCGAGACAGGGTAACACCGGGGAGCTGTTTTTT. It codes for CASSLFPRQGNTGELFF.

This clone was seen once. The rearrangement links TRBV6-5 to TRBJ1-5; no clear D. The CDR3 is 13 residues long. Germline V lookup: CDR1 MNHEY, CDR2 SVGAGI. V was clipped by 6 bases and J by 7 bases, with 13 bases between them. CDR3 amino acids: CASRPIRGQPQHF. The CDR3, as DNA: TGTGCCAGCAGGCCCATACGGGGACAGCCCCAGCATTTT.

The gene calls are TRBV5-1 and TRBJ1-5; no clear D. This CDR3 is 13 amino acids long. Germline V lookup: CDR1 SGHRS, CDR2 YFSETQ. V was clipped by 2 bases and J by 2 bases, with 5 bases between them. In nucleotides, the CDR3 is TGCGCCAGCAGCTTCGAGGGCAATCAGCCCCAGCATTTT. Its translation: CASSFEGNQPQHF.

The V gene is TRBV2, the J gene TRBJ1-1; D is ambiguous. Germline CDR1 is SNHLY and CDR2 is FYNNEI. The CDR3 length is 14 residues. V was cut by 11 bases and J by 1 base, with 17 bases left in between. As DNA, the CDR3 is TGTGCCGGACCCCGAGAGGGTCGGAACACTGAAGCTTTCTTT. Translation: CAGPREGRNTEAFF.

The V gene is TRBV28, the J gene TRBJ2-3; 12 bases are shared with TRBD1. J gave up 4 bases and V 3 bases, and 5 bases lay outside the gene matches. The CDR3 totals 16 residues. Germline V lookup: CDR1 MDHEN, CDR2 SYDVKM. The CDR3 DNA sequence: TGTGCCAGCAGTTTCGAAGGGACAGGGGGCCCAGATACGCAGTATTTT. Amino acid sequence: CASSFEGTGGPDTQYF.

This sequence joins TRBV4-1 and TRBJ2-5; possibly TRBD2 for D (5 bases). V lost 1 base and J 2 bases, leaving 5 bases between the germline ends. Germline V gene data show CDR1 as MGHRA and CDR2 as YSYEKL. The CDR3 extends over 13 amino acids. The CDR3 DNA follows: TGCGCCAGCAGCCAAGGACTACAAGAGACCCAGTACTTC. It codes for CASSQGLQETQYF.

The count of this clone is one. The rearrangement uses TRBV14 and TRBJ1-1; D remains ambiguous. Per germline, CDR1 SGHDN and CDR2 FVKESK. Trimming removed 4 bases from V and 5 bases from J, with 8 bases in between. This CDR3 comprises 12 residues. The CDR3 is CASSPGWTEAFF. CDR3 DNA: TGTGCCAGCAGCCCGGGTTGGACTGAAGCTTTCTTT.

This clone has just one count. This chain links TRBV7-2 with TRBJ2-3; 16 nucleotides match TRBD2. CDR3 length: 18 residues. J gave up 3 bases and V 5 bases, and 8 bases lay outside the gene matches. Germline V gives CDR1 SGHTA, CDR2 FQGNSA. CDR3 in DNA: TGTGCCAGCAGCCTCCTGGGACTAGCGGGAGGGGTTACAGATACGCAGTATTTT. This encodes CASSLLGLAGGVTDTQYF.

The chain joins TRBV9 to TRBJ2-3, with D possibly matching TRBD1 (6 bases). CDR1 and CDR2 (germline): SGDLS, YYNGEE. Trimming shortened V by 1 base and J by 1 base, and 10 bases separated the two germline ends. The CDR3 is 15 residues long. The CDR3 coding sequence is TGTGCCAGCAGCGTACGCCCAGGGGGCACAGATACGCAGTATTTT. Protein sequence: CASSVRPGGTDTQYF. Combining the CDR3 with reference TRBV9 and TRBJ2-3 gives the whole variable domain DSGVTQTPKHLITATGQRVTLRCSPRSGDLSVYWYQQSLDQGLQFLIQYYNGEERAKGNILERFSAQQFPDLHSELNLSSLELGDSALYFCASSVRPGGTDTQYFGPGTRLTVL.

V and J are TRBV9 and TRBJ2-1; 9 bases match TRBD1. V lost 0 bases and J lost 6; bases outside the gene matches: 4. This CDR3 contains 15 residues. Germline V gene sequence: CDR1 SGDLS, CDR2 YYNGEE. The DNA of the CDR3 is TGTGCCAGCAGCGTAGTGGGGACAGGGAGCAATGAGCAGTTCTTC. Protein: CASSVVGTGSNEQFF. Variable domain in full (rest from reference TRBV9 and TRBJ2-1): DSGVTQTPKHLITATGQRVTLRCSPRSGDLSVYWYQQSLDQGLQFLIQYYNGEERAKGNILERFSAQQFPDLHSELNLSSLELGDSALYFCASSVVGTGSNEQFFGPGTRLTVL.